One sample yielded the 29 T cell receptor beta chains listed below, sequenced in a study of shared clonotypes between healthy human individuals. Sequenced by immunoSEQ multiplex PCR; TCRdb stores in-frame clones only, minus some. The sample lists around 940,000 clones, about 80% occurring once. Sequencing was carried out using memory CD4+ T cells sorted from blood. Subset specified: CD45RA-negative fraction. The receptors were sampled from a man aged 18 to 29 in good health.

This chain connects TRBV11-2 to TRBJ2-7, with 7 bases lining up with TRBD1. Germline loops: CDR1 SGHAT, CDR2 FQNNGV. The V and J ends lost 4 bases and 4 bases, in that order; junction bases with no gene match: 10. CDR3 size: 15 residues. CDR3 residues: CASSSPLTGMYEQYF. The CDR3 coding sequence is TGTGCCAGCAGCTCCCCTTTGACAGGGATGTACGAGCAGTACTTC.

As regards this clone: One end of the junction is discordant with germline, which a read error may explain. The chain carries TRBV5-1 and TRBJ2-3, with TRBD1 identical over 9 bases. The CDR3 spans 15 residues. Germline CDR1 SGHRS, CDR2 YFSETQ. In nucleotides, the CDR3 is TGCGCCAGCAGCCCAGGACAGGGGAGCAGAGATACGCAGTATTTT. Translated: CASSPGQGSRDTQYF.

The J gene is TRBJ2-7, the V gene TRBV30; D remains ambiguous. The CDR3 length is 12 residues. The V end was cut by 6 bases, the J end by 6 bases, with 15 bases between. Germline CDR1 reads GTSNPN; CDR2 reads SVGIG (reference sequence). CDR3 in amino acids: CACFLSGSEQYF. The CDR3 DNA reads as TGTGCCTGCTTCCTTTCTGGTTCCGAGCAGTACTTC.

The chain joins TRBV19 to TRBJ2-1; D is unclear. V was clipped by 4 bases and J by 2 bases, with 9 bases between them. The CDR3 loop spans 14 amino acids. Germline loops: CDR1 LNHDA, CDR2 SQIVND (reference sequence). The CDR3 here is CASSKPGPYNEQFF. The DNA of the CDR3 is TGTGCCAGTAGTAAACCGGGCCCCTACAATGAGCAGTTCTTC.

The V and J genes are TRBV19 and TRBJ2-2; 7 bases map to TRBD1. The CDR3 consists of 14 residues. CDR1 is LNHDA and CDR2 is SQIVND in the germline V gene (reference sequence). CDR3 bases: TGTGGCACGAGGGGGCAGACCAACACCGGGGAGCTGTTTTTT. The encoded protein is CGTRGQTNTGELFF.

CDR3 in amino acids: CASSSLPSGGYNEQFF. The DNA for the CDR3 is TGCGCCAGCAGCTCCCTACCTAGCGGGGGTTACAATGAGCAGTTCTTC. This rearrangement joins TRBV5-1 to TRBJ2-1, with 10 bases matching TRBD2. CDR3 length: 16 residues. Germline V lookup: CDR1 SGHRS, CDR2 YFSETQ. The V segment lost 3 bases and the J segment 4 bases; nucleotides outside the gene matches: 7.

The chain joins TRBV5-1 to TRBJ1-6; 7 positions match TRBD1. V lost 4 bases and J lost 3; bases outside the gene matches: 4. The CDR3 runs to 15 residues. Germline V lookup: CDR1 SGHRS, CDR2 YFSETQ. The CDR3 DNA follows: TGCGCCAGCAGCGGAACAGGGGACTATAATTCACCCCTCCACTTT. Its translation is CASSGTGDYNSPLHF.

The chain uses TRBV5-6 and TRBJ1-2, with TRBD1 matching over 7 bases. The germline gives CDR1 SGHDT, CDR2 YYEEEE. This CDR3 has 12 residues. After removal of 3 bases from V and 13 bases from J, the junction contained 9 bases not matched to a gene. The CDR3 reads CASSSGQPAFTF. The CDR3 nucleotides are TGTGCCAGCAGCTCGGGACAGCCTGCGTTCACCTTC.

The chain has TRBV11-2 and TRBJ1-1; the D is unclear. Trimming removed 4 bases from V and 4 bases from J, with 16 bases in between. The CDR3 runs to 15 residues. Germline assignment: CDR1 SGHAT and CDR2 FQNNGV. CDR3 sequence (DNA): TGTGCCAGCAGCTCAGTATCAGACCGCAGCACTGAAGCTTTCTTT. Its translation: CASSSVSDRSTEAFF.

V usage is TRBV30 and J usage is TRBJ2-3; weak D call: TRBD1 (5 bases). Trimming removed 3 bases at V and 6 bases at J, with 10 bases between. This CDR3 has 12 residues. The germline gives CDR1 GTSNPN, CDR2 SVGIG (reference sequence). CDR3 DNA: TGTGCCTGGAGGGACAAATCTGATACGCAGTATTTT. Amino acids: CAWRDKSDTQYF.

The chain is built from TRBV12-5 and TRBJ1-1; D perhaps matches TRBD1 (6 bases). The CDR3 has 13 amino acids. CDR1 is LGHNT, CDR2 FRNRAP, per germline. V lost 1 base and J lost 7, with 10 bases in between. CDR3 nucleotide sequence: TGTGCTAGTGGTTTGGGGACAGAGAATGAAGCTTTCTTT. Its translation is CASGLGTENEAFF.

V is TRBV7-2 and J is TRBJ2-5; 12 bases agree with TRBD2. The V gene end was trimmed by 4 bases and the J gene end by 5 bases; junction bases not matched to a gene: 17. The CDR3 is made up of 19 amino acids. From germline, CDR1 is SGHTA and CDR2 FQGNSA. The CDR3 is CASSSKMLTSGRSGETQYF. The CDR3 nucleotides read TGTGCCAGCAGCTCAAAAATGTTGACTAGCGGGAGATCGGGTGAGACCCAGTACTTC. Drawing the rest from reference TRBV7-2 and TRBJ2-5, the complete variable domain is GAGVSQSPSNKVTEKGKDVELRCDPISGHTALYWYRQSLGQGLEFLIYFQGNSAPDKSGLPSDRFSAERTGGSVSTLTIQRTQQEDSAVYLCASSSKMLTSGRSGETQYFGPGTRLLVL.

The CDR3 reads CASSKGIEGPGNTIYF. As DNA, the CDR3 is TGTGCCAGCAGCAAAGGTATAGAGGGGCCTGGAAACACCATATATTTT. This sequence joins TRBV21-1 and TRBJ1-3. TRBV21-1 is labeled a pseudogene. There are 16 residues in the CDR3.

This clone was recorded at least ten times. The chain is built from TRBV2 and TRBJ2-1; D is possibly TRBD2 (6 bases). The germline V and J ends were trimmed by 7 bases and 7 bases, with 11 bases remaining between them. CDR1 and CDR2 (germline): SNHLY, FYNNEI. This CDR3 is 12 amino acids long. CDR3 sequence: CASTTSGNEQFF. As DNA, the CDR3 is TGTGCCAGCACCACCAGCGGGAATGAGCAGTTCTTC.

This chain uses TRBV30 with TRBJ2-7; D is perhaps TRBD2 (5 bases). Germline CDR1 reads GTSNPN; CDR2 reads SVGIG (reference sequence). Trimming stripped 4 bases from V and 6 bases from J, with 16 bases between. The CDR3 contains 13 residues. This CDR3 is CAWIGRSGVEQYF. The CDR3 coding sequence is TGTGCCTGGATTGGCCGAAGCGGTGTCGAGCAGTACTTC. Combining the CDR3 with reference TRBV30 and TRBJ2-7 gives the whole variable domain SQTIHQWPATLVQPVGSPLSLECTVEGTSNPNLYWYRQAAGRGLQLLFYSVGIGQISSEVPQNLSASRPQDRQFILSSKKLLLSDSGFYLCAWIGRSGVEQYFGPGTRLTVT.

The V and J genes are TRBV6-5 and TRBJ2-5; TRBD2 agrees at 14 bases. The V gene's germline CDR1 is MNHEY and CDR2 SVGAGI. CDR3 size: 16 residues. Unmatched junction bases numbered 6, after V lost 4 bases and J lost 5 bases. CDR3 loop: CASSSTSGRVGETQYF. The CDR3 DNA reads as TGTGCCAGCAGTTCGACTAGCGGGAGGGTGGGGGAGACCCAGTACTTC.

This clone was detected only once. The chain carries TRBV6-1 and TRBJ2-2, with D hard to call. The CDR3 has 15 amino acids. Germline loops: CDR1 MNHNS, CDR2 SASEGT. Trimming cost V 4 bases and J 2 bases, with 11 bases left between them. The chain's CDR3 is CASSVVQSNTGELFF. CDR3 bases: TGTGCCAGCAGTGTAGTACAATCTAACACCGGGGAGCTGTTTTTT.

This chain uses TRBV7-2 with TRBJ2-7; TRBD2 aligns across 14 bases. The CDR3 has 17 amino acids. The V segment lost 4 bases and the J segment 4 bases; nucleotides outside the gene matches: 9. Germline assignment: CDR1 SGHTA and CDR2 FQGNSA. CDR3 nucleotide sequence: TGTGCCAGCAGCTCTAATTCTGGACTAGCGGGAGGATACGAGCAGTACTTC. The encoded protein is CASSSNSGLAGGYEQYF.

The rearrangement links TRBV5-6 to TRBJ2-5; possibly TRBD1 for D (6 bases). This CDR3 is 15 amino acids long. Trimming removed 5 bases at V and 2 bases at J, with 16 bases between. Germline assignment: CDR1 SGHDT and CDR2 YYEEEE. The CDR3 DNA is TGTGCCAGCAGTTCACAGGGATTAGGTCAAGAGACCCAGTACTTC. This codes for CASSSQGLGQETQYF.

V usage is TRBV9 and J usage is TRBJ2-6; D uncertain. V was clipped by 0 bases and J by 2 bases, with 6 bases between them. CDR3 size: 15 residues. Germline lookup yields CDR1 SGDLS and CDR2 YYNGEE. CDR3 coding DNA: TGTGCCAGCAGCGTAGCTACGCCTGGGGCCAACGTCCTGACTTTC. Protein product: CASSVATPGANVLTF. The entire variable domain, with the rest obtained from reference TRBV9 and TRBJ2-6, is as follows: DSGVTQTPKHLITATGQRVTLRCSPRSGDLSVYWYQQSLDQGLQFLIQYYNGEERAKGNILERFSAQQFPDLHSELNLSSLELGDSALYFCASSVATPGANVLTFGAGSRLTVL.

This rearrangement joins TRBV10-1 to TRBJ2-7; D not resolved. This CDR3 contains 11 residues. Germline CDR1 reads WNHNN; CDR2 reads SYGVQD (reference sequence). Between the trimmed V and J ends, which lost 3 bases and 12 bases, there was a span of 12 bases. CDR3 sequence reads: CASSDSTRWYF. The CDR3 nucleotides are TGCGCCAGCAGTGACTCAACGCGGTGGTACTTC.

Comments on this clone: Other DNA sequences of this sample code for an identical CDR3. J is TRBJ2-1 and V is TRBV5-6; no reliable D call. The V and J ends lost 0 bases and 0 bases respectively, with 10 bases between them. The CDR3 runs 16 residues. Germline assignment: CDR1 SGHDT and CDR2 YYEEEE. CDR3 in amino acids: CASSLAASLSYNEQFF. The DNA for the CDR3 is TGTGCCAGCAGCTTGGCCGCTTCTCTCTCCTACAATGAGCAGTTCTTC.

The chain uses TRBV4-1 and TRBJ1-3; the D gene is possibly TRBD1 (6 bases). Trimming left V 1 base short and J 4 bases short, with 11 bases between. The CDR3 extends over 15 amino acids. Per germline, CDR1 MGHRA and CDR2 YSYEKL. The CDR3 DNA reads TGCGCCAGCAGCCAAGGGGGGCAGTCGGGAAACACCATATATTTT. Its protein is CASSQGGQSGNTIYF.

The rearrangement uses TRBV30 and TRBJ2-1, with D perhaps being TRBD1 or TRBD2 (5 bases each). Germline values: CDR1 GTSNPN, CDR2 SVGIG (reference sequence). CDR3 length equals 12 residues. Trimming shortened V by 3 bases and J by 10 bases, and 13 bases separated the two germline ends. The DNA for the CDR3 is TGTGCCTGGAGGTGGGAAGAGGGGGAGCAGTTCTTC. Protein: CAWRWEEGEQFF.

This chain uses TRBV12-5 with TRBJ1-1, with D possibly being TRBD1 (5 bases). Germline V CDR1 and CDR2: LGHNT, FRNRAP. V lost 9 bases, J lost 4 bases, and 9 bases lay in between. This CDR3 is built from 11 residues. The CDR3 DNA follows: TGTGCTAGCCGCCAGGGCACTGAAGCTTTCTTT. Protein: CASRQGTEAFF.

The V call is TRBV7-2, the J call TRBJ2-3; maybe TRBD2 (6 bases). In germline, CDR1 is SGHTA, CDR2 FQGNSA. V lost 5 bases to trimming and J lost 0 bases, with 15 bases between them. This CDR3 spans 16 amino acids. The CDR3 nucleotides are TGTGCCAGCAGCCCGCTCCGCGGGACTAGCACAGATACGCAGTATTTT. This gives the protein CASSPLRGTSTDTQYF.

This rearrangement joins TRBV11-2 to TRBJ1-1; a possible D gene is TRBD1 (6 bases). CDR1 and CDR2 (germline): SGHAT, FQNNGV. The length of the CDR3 is 13 residues. Trimming pared 1 base from V and 10 bases from J, leaving 13 bases between. The CDR3: CASSLATSGAAFF. CDR3 in DNA: TGTGCCAGCAGCTTAGCCACCTCAGGGGCAGCTTTCTTT.

The genes are TRBV2 and TRBJ2-5, with D hard to call. Germline V gene sequence: CDR1 SNHLY, CDR2 FYNNEI. Trimming removed 3 bases at V and 5 bases at J, with 7 bases between. The CDR3 is made up of 12 amino acids. The chain's CDR3 is CASSEGWETQYF. The CDR3 DNA sequence: TGTGCCAGCAGTGAGGGTTGGGAGACCCAGTACTTC.

This clone was observed once. The V call is TRBV2, the J call TRBJ2-7; no clear D gene. V was cut by 10 bases and J by 5 bases, with 12 bases left in between. The length of the CDR3 is 11 residues. CDR1 SNHLY and CDR2 FYNNEI come from the germline V gene. The CDR3 region is CATTRVNEQYF. The DNA for the CDR3 is TGTGCCACCACGAGAGTAAACGAGCAGTACTTC.